The T cell receptor beta chain under discussion was sequenced for a study of T cell responses to AZD1222 COVID-19 vaccine. Study-level points and caveats: Nearly half of spike-specific TCRs reportedly go after variant regions that carry no mutations. Increases in Spike-specific TCR breadth and depth were seen after two AZD1222 doses.

This clone was picked up one time. What it binds is not known. The assay was immunoSEQ multiplex PCR, and TCRdb's table has in-frame clones only and misses some. The data hold about 120,000 clones, with about nine tenths observed a single time. Timing groups of about 4 and about 12 weeks for second doses were pooled. Germline CDR1 SGHRS, CDR2 YFSETQ. V was pared by 2 bases and J by 1 base, with 9 bases between. This CDR3 region has 15 residues. The receptor was isolated from an adult who received the AZD1222 COVID-19 vaccine. V and J are TRBV5-1 and TRBJ2-2; D perhaps matches TRBD1 (5 bases). The specimen was peripheral blood, collected 28 days after the second AZD1222 dose. The CDR3 spells CASSFQGGNTGELFF. CDR3 nucleotides: TGCGCCAGCAGCTTTCAGGGTGGGAACACCGGGGAGCTGTTTTTT. Combining the CDR3 with reference TRBV5-1 and TRBJ2-2 gives the whole variable domain KAGVTQTPRYLIKTRGQQVTLSCSPISGHRSVSWYQQTPGQGLQFLFEYFSETQRNKGNFPGRFSGRQFSNSRSEMNVSTLELGDSALYLCASSFQGGNTGELFFGEGSRLTVL.